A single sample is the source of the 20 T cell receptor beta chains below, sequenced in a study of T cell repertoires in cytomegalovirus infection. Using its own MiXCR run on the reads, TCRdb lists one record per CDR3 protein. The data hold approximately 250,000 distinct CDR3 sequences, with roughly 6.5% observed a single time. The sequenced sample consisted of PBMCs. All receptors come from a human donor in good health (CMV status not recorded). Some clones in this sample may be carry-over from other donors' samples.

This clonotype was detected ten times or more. The CDR3 is CASRPFGWVDYGYTF. The DNA for the CDR3 is TGTGCCAGTAGACCCTTCGGGTGGGTTGACTATGGCTACACCTTC. The J gene is TRBJ1-2, the V gene TRBV19; D gene unclear. The CDR3 runs 15 residues. Germline CDR1 reads LNHDA; CDR2 reads SQIVND (reference sequence). Trimming removed 6 bases at V and 3 bases at J, with 17 bases between.

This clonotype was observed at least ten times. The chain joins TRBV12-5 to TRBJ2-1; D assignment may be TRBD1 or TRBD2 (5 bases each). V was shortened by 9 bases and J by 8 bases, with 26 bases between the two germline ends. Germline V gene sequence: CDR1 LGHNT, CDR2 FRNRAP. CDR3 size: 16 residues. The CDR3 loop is CAREKTCGGWCDEQFF. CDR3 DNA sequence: TGTGCTAGGGAGAAGACTTGTGGGGGATGGTGCGATGAGCAGTTCTTC.

This CDR3 is CSVAEGDYGYTF. CDR3 nucleotides: TGCAGCGTTGCAGAGGGGGACTATGGCTACACCTTC. The chain combines TRBV29-1 with TRBJ1-2, with a weak D call TRBD1 (6 bases). The CDR3 loop spans 12 amino acids. Germline V gene data show CDR1 as SQVTM and CDR2 as ANQGSEA. V lost 4 bases to trimming and J lost 3 bases, with 9 bases between them.

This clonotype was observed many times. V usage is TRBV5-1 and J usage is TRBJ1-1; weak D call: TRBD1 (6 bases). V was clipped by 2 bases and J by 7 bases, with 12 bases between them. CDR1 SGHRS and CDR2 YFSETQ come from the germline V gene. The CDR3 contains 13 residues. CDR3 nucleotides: TGCGCCAGCAGCTTTACAGGGCTTGATGAAGCTTTCTTT. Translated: CASSFTGLDEAFF. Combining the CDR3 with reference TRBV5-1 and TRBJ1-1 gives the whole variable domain KAGVTQTPRYLIKTRGQQVTLSCSPISGHRSVSWYQQTPGQGLQFLFEYFSETQRNKGNFPGRFSGRQFSNSRSEMNVSTLELGDSALYLCASSFTGLDEAFFGQGTRLTVV.

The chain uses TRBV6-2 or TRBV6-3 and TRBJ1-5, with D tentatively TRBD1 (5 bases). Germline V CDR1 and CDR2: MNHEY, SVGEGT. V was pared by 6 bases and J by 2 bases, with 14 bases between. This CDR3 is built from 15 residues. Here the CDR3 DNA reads TGTGCCAGCAGAATTCAGGGCGAGGGCAATCAGCCCCAGCATTTT. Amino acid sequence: CASRIQGEGNQPQHF.

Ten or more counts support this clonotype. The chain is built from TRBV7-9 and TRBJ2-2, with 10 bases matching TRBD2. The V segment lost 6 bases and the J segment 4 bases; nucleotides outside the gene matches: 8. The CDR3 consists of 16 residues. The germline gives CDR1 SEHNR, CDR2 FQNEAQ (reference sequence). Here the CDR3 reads CASRPKTSGSTGELFF. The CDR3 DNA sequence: TGTGCCAGCAGGCCAAAGACTAGCGGGTCCACCGGGGAGCTGTTTTTT. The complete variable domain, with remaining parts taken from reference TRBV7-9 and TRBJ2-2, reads DTGVSQNPRHKITKRGQNVTFRCDPISEHNRLYWYRQTLGQGPEFLTYFQNEAQLEKSRLLSDRFSAERPKGSFSTLEIQRTEQGDSAMYLCASRPKTSGSTGELFFGEGSRLTVL.

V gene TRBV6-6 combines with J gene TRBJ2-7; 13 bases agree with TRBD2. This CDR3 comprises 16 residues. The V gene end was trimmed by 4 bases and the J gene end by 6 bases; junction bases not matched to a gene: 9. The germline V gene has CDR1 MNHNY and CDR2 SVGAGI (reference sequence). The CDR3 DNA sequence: TGTGCCAGCAGTTCCCCAAGACTAGCGGGGGGACGCGAGCAGTACTTC. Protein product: CASSSPRLAGGREQYF.

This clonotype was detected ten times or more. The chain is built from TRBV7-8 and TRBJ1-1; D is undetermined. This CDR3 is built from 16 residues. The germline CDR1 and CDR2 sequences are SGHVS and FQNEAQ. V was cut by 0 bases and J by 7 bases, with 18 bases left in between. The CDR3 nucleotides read TGTGCCAGCAGCTTAGCGGATACGACTGTGAAGCATGAAGCTTTCTTT. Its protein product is CASSLADTTVKHEAFF.

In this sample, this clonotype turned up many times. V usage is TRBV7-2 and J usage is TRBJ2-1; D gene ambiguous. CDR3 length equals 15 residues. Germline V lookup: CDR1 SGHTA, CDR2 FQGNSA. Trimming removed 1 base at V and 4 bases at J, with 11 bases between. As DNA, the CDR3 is TGTGCCAGCAGCTTAGATATCCGTAGGTACAATGAGCAGTTCTTC. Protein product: CASSLDIRRYNEQFF.

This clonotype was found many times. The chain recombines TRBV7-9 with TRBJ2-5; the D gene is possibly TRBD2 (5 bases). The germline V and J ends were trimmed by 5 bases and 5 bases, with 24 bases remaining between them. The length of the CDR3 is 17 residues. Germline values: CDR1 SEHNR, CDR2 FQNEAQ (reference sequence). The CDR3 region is CASSPPPAGVTAETQYF. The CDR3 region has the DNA TGTGCCAGCAGCCCTCCTCCAGCCGGGGTGACGGCCGAGACCCAGTACTTC.

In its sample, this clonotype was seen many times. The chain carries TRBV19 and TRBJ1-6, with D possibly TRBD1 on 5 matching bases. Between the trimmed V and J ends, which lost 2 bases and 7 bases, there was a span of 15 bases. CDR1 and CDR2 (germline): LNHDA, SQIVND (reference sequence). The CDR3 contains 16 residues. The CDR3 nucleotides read TGTGCCAGTAGTATATCGCTGTGGGGCTCGAATTCACCCCTCCACTTT. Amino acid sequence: CASSISLWGSNSPLHF.

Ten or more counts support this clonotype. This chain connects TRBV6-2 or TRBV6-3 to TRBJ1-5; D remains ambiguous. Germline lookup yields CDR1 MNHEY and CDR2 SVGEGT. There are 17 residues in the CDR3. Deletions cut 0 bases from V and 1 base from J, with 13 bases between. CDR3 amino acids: CASSYSSGVRSNQPQHF. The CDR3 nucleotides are TGTGCCAGCAGTTACTCTTCCGGGGTCAGGAGCAATCAGCCCCAGCATTTT.

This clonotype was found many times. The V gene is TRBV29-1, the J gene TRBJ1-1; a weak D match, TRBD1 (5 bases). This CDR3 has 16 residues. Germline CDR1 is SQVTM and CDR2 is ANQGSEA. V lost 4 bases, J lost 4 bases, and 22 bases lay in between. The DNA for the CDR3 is TGCAGCGTTGGGCCCCGACCCGGGACCCTAGTCACTGAAGCTTTCTTT. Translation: CSVGPRPGTLVTEAFF.

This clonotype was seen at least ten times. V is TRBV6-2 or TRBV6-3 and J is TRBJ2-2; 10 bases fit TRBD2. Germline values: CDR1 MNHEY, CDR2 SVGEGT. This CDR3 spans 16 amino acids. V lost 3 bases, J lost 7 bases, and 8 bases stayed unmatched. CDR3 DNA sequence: TGTGCCAGCAGTTATAGCGGGGGGCAGCCGGGCGGGGAGCTGTTTTTT. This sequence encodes CASSYSGGQPGGELFF.

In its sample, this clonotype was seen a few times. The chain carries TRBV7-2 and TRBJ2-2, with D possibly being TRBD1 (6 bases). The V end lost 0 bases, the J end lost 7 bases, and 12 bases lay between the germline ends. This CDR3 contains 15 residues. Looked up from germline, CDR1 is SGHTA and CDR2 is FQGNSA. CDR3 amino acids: CASSLANREGGELFF. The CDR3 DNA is TGTGCCAGCAGCTTAGCAAACAGGGAAGGCGGGGAGCTGTTTTTT.

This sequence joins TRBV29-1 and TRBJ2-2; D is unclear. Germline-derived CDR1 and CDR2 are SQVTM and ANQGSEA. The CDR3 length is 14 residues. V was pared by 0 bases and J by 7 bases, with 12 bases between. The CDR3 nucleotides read TGCAGCGTTGAAGACGCCGTCGGTTACGGGGAGCTGTTTTTT. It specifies CSVEDAVGYGELFF.

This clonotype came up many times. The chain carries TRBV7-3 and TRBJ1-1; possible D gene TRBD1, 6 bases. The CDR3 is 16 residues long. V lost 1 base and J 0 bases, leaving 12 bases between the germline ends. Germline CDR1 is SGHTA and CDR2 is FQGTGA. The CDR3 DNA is TGTGCCAGCAGCTTAAATGGGGGGCGCATGAACACTGAAGCTTTCTTT. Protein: CASSLNGGRMNTEAFF.

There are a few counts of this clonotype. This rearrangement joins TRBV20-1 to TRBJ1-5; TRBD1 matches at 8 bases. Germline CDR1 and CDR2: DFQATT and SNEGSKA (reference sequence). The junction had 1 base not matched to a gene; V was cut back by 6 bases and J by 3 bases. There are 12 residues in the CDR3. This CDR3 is CSARGPNQPQHF. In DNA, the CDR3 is TGCAGTGCCAGGGGGCCCAATCAGCCCCAGCATTTT.

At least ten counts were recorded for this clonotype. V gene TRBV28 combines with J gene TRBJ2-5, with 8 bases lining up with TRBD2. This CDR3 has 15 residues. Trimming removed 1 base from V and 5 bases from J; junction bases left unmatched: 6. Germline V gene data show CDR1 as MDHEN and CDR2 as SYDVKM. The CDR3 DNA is TGTGCCAGCAGTTTATTGCGGGGGGTTGTGGAGACCCAGTACTTC. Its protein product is CASSLLRGVVETQYF.

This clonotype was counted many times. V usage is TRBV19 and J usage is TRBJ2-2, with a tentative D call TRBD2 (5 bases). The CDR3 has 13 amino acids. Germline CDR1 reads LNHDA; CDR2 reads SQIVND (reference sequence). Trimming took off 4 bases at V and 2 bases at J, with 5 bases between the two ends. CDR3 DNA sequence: TGTGCCAGTAGTACGGGAAACACCGGGGAGCTGTTTTTT. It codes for CASSTGNTGELFF.